The 3 T cell receptor beta chains in this list originate from one sample, sequenced in a study of metastatic and nonmetastatic thyroid tumors. No patient received treatment before thyroid surgery. Via MiXCR, TCRdb re-called the PCR reads. The repertoire holds some 40,000 clones, with approximately 20% as singletons. The sequenced sample consisted of blood. These TCRs come from a female donor with papillary thyroid cancer or a benign thyroid nodule (not recorded which). Some clones in this sample may be carry-over from other donors' samples.

This clone appeared many times. CDR3 sequence reads: CASSSGVGGLAKNIQYF. The CDR3 coding sequence is TGTGCCAGCTCCAGTGGCGTAGGGGGCCTAGCCAAAAACATTCAGTACTTC. This chain joins TRBV6-1 and TRBJ2-4; 7 bases fit TRBD1. The CDR3 loop spans 17 amino acids. In germline, CDR1 is MNHNS, CDR2 SASEGT. V was pared by 8 bases and J by 0 bases, with 13 bases of the junction left unmatched.

This clone was seen repeatedly, ten times or more. V and J are TRBV2 and TRBJ2-2, with D hard to call. The CDR3 is 13 amino acids. Trimming cost V 5 bases and J 3 bases, with 7 bases left between them. Germline CDR1 and CDR2: SNHLY and FYNNEI. The chain's CDR3 is CASSLRYTGELFF. In nucleotides, the CDR3 is TGTGCCAGCAGTCTACGATACACCGGGGAGCTGTTTTTT. Using reference TRBV2 and TRBJ2-2 for the parts outside the CDR3, the full variable domain is EPEVTQTPSHQVTQMGQEVILRCVPISNHLYFYWYRQILGQKVEFLVSFYNNEISEKSEIFDDQFSVERPDGSNFTLKIRSTKLEDSAMYFCASSLRYTGELFFGEGSRLTVL.

A few counts support this clone. The same CDR3 is also encoded by other DNA sequences in this sample. The gene calls are TRBV12-3 or TRBV12-4 and TRBJ1-2, with 8 bases lining up with TRBD1. There are 13 residues in the CDR3. Trimming at V came to 6 bases and at J to 11 bases, leaving 11 bases not matched to a gene. CDR3: CASSLTGGGGYTF. The CDR3 DNA sequence: TGTGCCAGCAGCCTTACAGGGGGAGGAGGATACACCTTC.